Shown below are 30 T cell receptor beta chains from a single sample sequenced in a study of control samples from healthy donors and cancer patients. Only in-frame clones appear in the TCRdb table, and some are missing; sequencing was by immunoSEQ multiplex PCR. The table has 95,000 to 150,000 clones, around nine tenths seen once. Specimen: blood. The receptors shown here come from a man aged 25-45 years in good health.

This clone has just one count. The chain's CDR3 is CASSSMIEAFF. The CDR3 DNA follows: TGTGCCAGCAGCTCGATGATTGAAGCTTTCTTT. V is TRBV11-3 and J is TRBJ1-1; D unresolved. From germline, CDR1 is SGHNT and CDR2 YENEEA. Trimming took off 4 bases at V and 7 bases at J, with 7 bases between the two ends. CDR3 length equals 11 residues.

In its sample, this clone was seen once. The CDR3 DNA reads TGCAGCGTTGACGCCGGGGAAGGTACAGATACGCAGTATTTT. The encoded protein is CSVDAGEGTDTQYF. The rearrangement joins TRBV29-1 to TRBJ2-3; D is possibly TRBD2 (5 bases). This CDR3 has 14 residues. Trimming pared 3 bases from V and 3 bases from J, leaving 13 bases between. Germline CDR1 is SQVTM and CDR2 is ANQGSEA.

The CDR3 sequence: CATSDTGNTEAFF. The CDR3 region has the DNA TGTGCCACCAGTGATACCGGAAACACTGAAGCTTTCTTT. The rearrangement joins TRBV24-1 to TRBJ1-1; D is ambiguous. Germline CDR1 reads KGHDR; CDR2 reads SFDVKD. The CDR3 consists of 13 residues. The germline V and J ends were trimmed by 3 bases and 2 bases, with 6 bases remaining between them.

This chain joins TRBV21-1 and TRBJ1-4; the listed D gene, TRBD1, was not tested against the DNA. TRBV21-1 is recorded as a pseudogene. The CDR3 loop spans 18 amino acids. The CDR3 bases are TGTGCCAGCAGCAAAACGAGAAGTTGGGACAGGTGGAGGGAAAAACTGTTTTTT. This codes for CASSKTRSWDRWREKLFF.

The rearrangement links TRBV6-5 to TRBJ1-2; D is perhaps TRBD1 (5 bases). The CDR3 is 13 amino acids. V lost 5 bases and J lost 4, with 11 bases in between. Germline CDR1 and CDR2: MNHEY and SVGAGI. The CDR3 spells CASSLDSVYGYTF. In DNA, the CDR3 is TGTGCCAGCAGTCTCGACAGCGTCTATGGCTACACCTTC.

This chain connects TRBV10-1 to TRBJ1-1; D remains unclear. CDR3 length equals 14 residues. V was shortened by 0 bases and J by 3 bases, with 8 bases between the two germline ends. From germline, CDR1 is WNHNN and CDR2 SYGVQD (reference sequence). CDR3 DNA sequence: TGCGCCAGCAGTGAGTCAGATCTGGACACTGAAGCTTTCTTT. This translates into CASSESDLDTEAFF.

The DNA of the CDR3 is TGCGCCAGCAGCCAGGGGAAGACCCAGTACTTC. Its protein product is CASSQGKTQYF. The V call is TRBV4-1, the J call TRBJ2-5; D remains ambiguous. The CDR3 is 11 amino acids. Germline V gene data show CDR1 as MGHRA and CDR2 as YSYEKL. V lost 3 bases and J 6 bases, leaving 5 bases between the germline ends.

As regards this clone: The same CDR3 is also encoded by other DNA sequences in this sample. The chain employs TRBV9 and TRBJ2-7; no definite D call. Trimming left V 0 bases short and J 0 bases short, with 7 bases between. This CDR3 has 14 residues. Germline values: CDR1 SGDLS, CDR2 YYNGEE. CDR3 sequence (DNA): TGTGCCAGCAGCGTAGTGCCGAGCTCCTACGAGCAGTACTTC. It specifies CASSVVPSSYEQYF.

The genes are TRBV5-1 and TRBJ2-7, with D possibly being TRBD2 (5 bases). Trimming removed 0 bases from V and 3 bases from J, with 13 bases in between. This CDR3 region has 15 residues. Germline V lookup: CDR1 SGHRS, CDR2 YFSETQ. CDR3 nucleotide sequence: TGCGCCAGCAGCTTGGAGGGCGGTGGGAGCTACGAGCAGTACTTC. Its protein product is CASSLEGGGSYEQYF.

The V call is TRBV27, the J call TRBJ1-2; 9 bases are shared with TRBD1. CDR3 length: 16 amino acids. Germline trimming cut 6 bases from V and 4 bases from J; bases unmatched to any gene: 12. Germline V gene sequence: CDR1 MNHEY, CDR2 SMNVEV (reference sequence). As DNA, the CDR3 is TGTGCCAGCAGCCCATCCGGGACAGGGAATCCCTATGGCTACACCTTC. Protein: CASSPSGTGNPYGYTF.

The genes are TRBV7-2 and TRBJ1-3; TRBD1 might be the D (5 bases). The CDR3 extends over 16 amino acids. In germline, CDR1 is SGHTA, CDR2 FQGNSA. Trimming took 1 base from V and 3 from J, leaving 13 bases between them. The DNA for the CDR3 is TGTGCCAGCAGCTTAGGTATAGGGGCAGGTGGAAACACCATATATTTT. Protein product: CASSLGIGAGGNTIYF.

For the CDR3, the DNA is TGTGCCAGCAGCGAGGGACCTCGGCACGGGGAGCTGTTTTTT. Translated: CASSEGPRHGELFF. The V call is TRBV7-9, the J call TRBJ2-2; D is tentatively TRBD1 or TRBD2 (5 bases each). This CDR3 region has 14 residues. V was trimmed by 5 bases and J by 7 bases, leaving 14 bases between them. CDR1 is SEHNR, CDR2 FQNEAQ, per germline (reference sequence).

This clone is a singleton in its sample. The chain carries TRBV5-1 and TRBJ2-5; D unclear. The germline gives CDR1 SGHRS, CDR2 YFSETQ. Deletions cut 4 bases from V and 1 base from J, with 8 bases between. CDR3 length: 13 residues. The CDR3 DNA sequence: TGCGCCAGCAGCGCCGGGTCCCAAGAGACCCAGTACTTC. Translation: CASSAGSQETQYF.

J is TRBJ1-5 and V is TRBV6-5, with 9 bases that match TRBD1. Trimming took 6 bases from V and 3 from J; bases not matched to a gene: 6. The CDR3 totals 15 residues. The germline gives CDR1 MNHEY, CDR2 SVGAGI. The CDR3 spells CASRVDRGPNQPQHF. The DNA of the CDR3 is TGTGCCAGCAGGGTGGACAGGGGTCCCAATCAGCCCCAGCATTTT.

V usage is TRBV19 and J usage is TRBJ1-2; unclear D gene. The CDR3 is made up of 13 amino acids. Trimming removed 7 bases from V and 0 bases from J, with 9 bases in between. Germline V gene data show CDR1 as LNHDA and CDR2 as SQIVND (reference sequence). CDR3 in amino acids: CASNIRPNYGYTF. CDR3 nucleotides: TGTGCCAGTAACATCAGGCCTAACTATGGCTACACCTTC.

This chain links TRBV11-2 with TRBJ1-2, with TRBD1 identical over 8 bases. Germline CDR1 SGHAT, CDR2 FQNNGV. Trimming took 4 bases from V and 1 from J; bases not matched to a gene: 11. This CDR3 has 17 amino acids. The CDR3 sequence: CASSSPDRAEINYGYTF. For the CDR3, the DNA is TGTGCCAGCAGCTCGCCGGACAGGGCCGAGATTAACTATGGCTACACCTTC.

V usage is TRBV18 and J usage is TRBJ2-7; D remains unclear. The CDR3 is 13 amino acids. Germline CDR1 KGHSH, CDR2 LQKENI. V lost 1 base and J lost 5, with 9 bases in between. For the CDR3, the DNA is TGTGCCAGCTCACCACTTTACTCAGACGAGCAGTACTTC. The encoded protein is CASSPLYSDEQYF. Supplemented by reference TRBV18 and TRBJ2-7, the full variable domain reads NAGVMQNPRHLVRRRGQEARLRCSPMKGHSHVYWYRQLPEEGLKFMVYLQKENIIDESGMPKERFSAEFPKEGPSILRIQQVVRGDSAAYFCASSPLYSDEQYFGPGTRLTVT.

The CDR3 nucleotides are TGTGCCAGCAGCGTAGAGGGGTCCCCAACTGAAGCTTTCTTT. This translates into CASSVEGSPTEAFF. The chain joins TRBV9 to TRBJ1-1; perhaps TRBD1 as D (5 bases). The V and J ends lost 0 bases and 5 bases respectively, with 11 bases between them. This CDR3 spans 14 amino acids. CDR1 SGDLS and CDR2 YYNGEE come from the germline V gene.

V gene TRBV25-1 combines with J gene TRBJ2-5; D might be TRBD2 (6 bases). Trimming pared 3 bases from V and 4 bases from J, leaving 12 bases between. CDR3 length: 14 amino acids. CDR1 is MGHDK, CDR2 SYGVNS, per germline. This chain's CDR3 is CASSDSQGGETQYF. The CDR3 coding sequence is TGTGCCAGCAGTGATTCCCAGGGAGGAGAGACCCAGTACTTC.

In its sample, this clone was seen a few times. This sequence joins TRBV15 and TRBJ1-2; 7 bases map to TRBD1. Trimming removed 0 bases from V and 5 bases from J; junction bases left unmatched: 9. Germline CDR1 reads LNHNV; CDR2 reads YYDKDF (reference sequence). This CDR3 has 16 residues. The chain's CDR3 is CATSREGRGTAYGYTF. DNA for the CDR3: TGTGCCACCAGCAGAGAAGGACGCGGGACAGCTTATGGCTACACCTTC.

The CDR3 spells CATSLGETQYF. In nucleotides, the CDR3 is TGCGCCACCTCCCTAGGAGAGACCCAGTACTTC. This chain links TRBV5-1 with TRBJ2-5, with D unresolved. Germline lookup yields CDR1 SGHRS and CDR2 YFSETQ. The CDR3 has 11 amino acids. Between the trimmed V and J ends, which lost 9 bases and 4 bases, there was a span of 10 bases.

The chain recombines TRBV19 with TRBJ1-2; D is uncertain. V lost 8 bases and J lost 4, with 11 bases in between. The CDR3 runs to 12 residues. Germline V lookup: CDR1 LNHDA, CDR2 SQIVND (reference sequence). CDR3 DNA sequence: TGTGCCAGTCAGACGGGTTTCTATGGCTACACCTTC. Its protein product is CASQTGFYGYTF. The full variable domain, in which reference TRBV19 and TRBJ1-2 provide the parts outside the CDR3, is DGGITQSPKYLFRKEGQNVTLSCEQNLNHDAMYWYRQDPGQGLRLIYYSQIVNDFQKGDIAEGYSVSREKKESFPLTVTSAQKNPTAFYLCASQTGFYGYTFGSGTRLTVV.

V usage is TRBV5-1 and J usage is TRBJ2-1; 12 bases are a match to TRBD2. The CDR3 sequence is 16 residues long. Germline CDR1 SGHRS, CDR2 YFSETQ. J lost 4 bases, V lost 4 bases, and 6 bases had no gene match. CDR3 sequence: CASSISGTSGYNEQFF. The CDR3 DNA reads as TGCGCCAGCAGCATATCCGGGACTAGCGGGTACAATGAGCAGTTCTTC.

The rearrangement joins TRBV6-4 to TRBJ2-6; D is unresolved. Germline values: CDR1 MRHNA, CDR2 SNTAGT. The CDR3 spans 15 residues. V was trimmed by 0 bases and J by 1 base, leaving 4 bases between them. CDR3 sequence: CASSDSRSGANVLTF. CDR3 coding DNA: TGTGCCAGCAGTGACTCGAGGTCTGGGGCCAACGTCCTGACTTTC.

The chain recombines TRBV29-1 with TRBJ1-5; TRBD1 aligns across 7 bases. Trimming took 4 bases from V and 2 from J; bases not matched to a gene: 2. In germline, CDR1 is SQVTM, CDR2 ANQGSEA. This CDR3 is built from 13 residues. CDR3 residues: CSVGGTGNQPQHF. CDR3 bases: TGCAGCGTTGGGGGGACAGGCAATCAGCCCCAGCATTTT.

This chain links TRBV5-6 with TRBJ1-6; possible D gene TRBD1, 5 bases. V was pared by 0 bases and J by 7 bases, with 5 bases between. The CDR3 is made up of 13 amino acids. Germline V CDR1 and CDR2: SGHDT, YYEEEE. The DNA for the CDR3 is TGTGCCAGCAGCTTGGGGGGGAATTCACCCCTCCACTTT. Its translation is CASSLGGNSPLHF.

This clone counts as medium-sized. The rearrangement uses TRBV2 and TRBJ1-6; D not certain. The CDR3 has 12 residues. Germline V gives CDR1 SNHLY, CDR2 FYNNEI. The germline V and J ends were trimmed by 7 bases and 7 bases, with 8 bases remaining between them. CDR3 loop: CASTDENSPLHF. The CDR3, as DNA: TGTGCCAGCACTGATGAAAATTCACCCCTCCACTTT.

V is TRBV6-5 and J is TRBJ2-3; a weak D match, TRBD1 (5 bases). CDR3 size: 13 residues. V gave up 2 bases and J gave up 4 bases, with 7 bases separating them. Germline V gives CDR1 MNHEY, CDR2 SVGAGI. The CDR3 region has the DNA TGTGCCAGCAGTTACCAGGGATCAGATACGCAGTATTTT. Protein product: CASSYQGSDTQYF.

CDR3 protein: CASSSGQGWNTEAFF. As DNA, the CDR3 is TGTGCCAGCAGTTCCGGACAGGGATGGAACACTGAAGCTTTCTTT. This sequence joins TRBV6-5 and TRBJ1-1; TRBD1 agrees at 8 bases. This CDR3 spans 15 amino acids. V lost 4 bases to trimming and J lost 1 base; unmatched junction nucleotides: 5. Germline V lookup: CDR1 MNHEY, CDR2 SVGAGI.

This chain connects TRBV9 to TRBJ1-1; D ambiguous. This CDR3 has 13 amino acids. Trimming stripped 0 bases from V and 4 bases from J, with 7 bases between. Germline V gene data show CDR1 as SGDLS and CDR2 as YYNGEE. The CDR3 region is CASSVVSLTEAFF. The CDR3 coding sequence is TGTGCCAGCAGCGTAGTTTCTCTCACTGAAGCTTTCTTT.